This TCR beta chain was observed in a study of beta chain features in type 1 diabetes. Study at large: Over all samples combined, 107,917,701 sorted cells were examined.

Germline V CDR1 and CDR2: MNHNY, SVGAGI (reference sequence). The CDR3 has 15 amino acids. J was trimmed by 4 bases and V by 4 bases; bases with no gene match: 7. Reverse transcription of all isolated RNA meant that expressed TCRB transcripts were sequenced. Sequencing used immunoSEQ multiplex PCR; TCRdb keeps in-frame clones, though not all of them. Of some 240,000 clones in the sample, 16% are singletons; the top ten hold approximately 0.086%. As regards this clone: What it recognizes is unknown.

Whole-study findings and limits: Among all four CD4+ subsets, Type 1 diabetes patients had TCRB CDR3s that were moderately but significantly shorter. Cells carrying high TCR expression could end up over-represented when cDNA is sequenced.

Material for sequencing was naive CD4+ T cells from blood. V gene TRBV6-6 combines with J gene TRBJ1-2; the match to TRBD1 covers 9 bases. This TCR was recovered from a man under 40 with type 1 diabetes. CDR3 bases: TGTGCCAGCAGTTTAACAGGGGGCGAAAGCTATGGCTACACCTTC. Its translation is CASSLTGGESYGYTF.